The present TCR beta chain was sequenced within a study of CD8 T cells in Susac syndrome. RNA was extracted with the RNeasy kit, and a quantity of about 0.45 to 1 ug was reverse transcribed using random hexamers. Using its own MiXCR run on the immunoSEQ multiplex PCR reads, TCRdb lists one record per CDR3 protein. In the table there are under 200,000 distinct CDR3 sequences, roughly 96% of which are singletons. TCR beta from blood CD8+ and CD4+ T cells was sequenced. V was pared by 0 bases and J by 4 bases, with 15 bases between. This CDR3 comprises 16 residues. CDR1 SGHDT and CDR2 YYEEEE come from the germline V gene.

Material: CD4+ T cells from PBMCs. The TCR originated in a human donor in good health. The chain uses TRBV5-6 and TRBJ2-3; D ambiguous. For the CDR3, the DNA is TGTGCCAGCAGCTTGGGGCTAGTAAGACCCCCAGATACGCAGTATTTT. Protein: CASSLGLVRPPDTQYF.